Following are 28 T cell receptor beta chains from one sample sequenced in a study of identical twins. TCRdb analysed the 5' RACE reads with MiXCR anew, one entry per CDR3 protein. The sample lists hundreds of thousands of distinct CDR3 sequences; 15% to 20% were seen once. This same sample was also taken into another study, of T cells expressing NK-cell markers.

Specimen: PBMCs. The receptors stem from a woman aged 18-29 years in good health.

This chain uses TRBV12-3 or TRBV12-4 with TRBJ1-1, with D uncertain. Trimming shortened V by 1 base and J by 5 bases, and 11 bases separated the two germline ends. The CDR3 sequence is 14 residues long. The CDR3 loop reads CASSLVAGVTEAFF. For the CDR3, the DNA is TGTGCCAGCAGTTTAGTTGCCGGGGTGACTGAAGCTTTCTTT.

J is TRBJ1-1 and V is TRBV10-3; unclear D gene. Trimming took 0 bases from V and 2 from J, leaving 4 bases between them. The CDR3 extends over 13 amino acids. Germline lookup yields CDR1 ENHRY and CDR2 SYGVKD. The CDR3 loop is CAISESRNTEAFF. DNA of the CDR3: TGTGCCATCAGTGAGTCAAGAAACACTGAAGCTTTCTTT.

This clonotype was detected a few times. J is TRBJ2-1 and V is TRBV20-1, with TRBD2 matching 9 bases. The CDR3 contains 15 residues. The germline V gene has CDR1 DFQATT and CDR2 SNEGSKA (reference sequence). V lost 0 bases and J lost 3; bases outside the gene matches: 3. The CDR3: CSARDPSGIYNEQFF. The CDR3 nucleotides are TGCAGTGCTAGAGACCCTAGCGGGATCTACAATGAGCAGTTCTTC.

In its sample, this clonotype was seen many times. The gene calls are TRBV7-3 and TRBJ2-1, with 8 bases matching TRBD2. This CDR3 is built from 15 residues. CDR1 and CDR2 (germline): SGHTA, FQGTGA. Unmatched junction bases numbered 8, after V lost 2 bases and J lost 8 bases. The CDR3 DNA reads as TGTGCCAGCAGCTTATGGGGACTAGGAGAGGATGAGCAGTTCTTC. This gives the protein CASSLWGLGEDEQFF.

The genes are TRBV7-9 and TRBJ2-1, with 9 nucleotides matching TRBD2. V trimming: 8 bases; J trimming: 7 bases; junction bases outside the gene matches: 6. This CDR3 has 13 amino acids. Germline assignment: CDR1 SEHNR and CDR2 FQNEAQ (reference sequence). This CDR3 is CASAGGPVNEQFF. The CDR3 DNA reads as TGTGCCAGCGCGGGGGGGCCCGTGAATGAGCAGTTCTTC.

This clonotype was recorded a few times. The chain combines TRBV6-1 with TRBJ1-3, with no clear D. In germline, CDR1 is MNHNS, CDR2 SASEGT. CDR3 length equals 13 residues. Trimming stripped 6 bases from V and 3 bases from J, with 9 bases between. The CDR3 DNA sequence: TGTGCCAGCAGAGGAGAGGGTGGAAACACCATATATTTT. This encodes CASRGEGGNTIYF.

V usage is TRBV7-6 and J usage is TRBJ2-7; D gene unclear. V was clipped by 2 bases and J by 0 bases, with 14 bases between them. Germline CDR1 and CDR2: SGHVS and FNYEAQ. This CDR3 spans 16 amino acids. The CDR3 sequence: CASSLRVAASSYEQYF. As DNA, the CDR3 is TGTGCCAGCAGCTTAAGGGTAGCTGCTAGCTCCTACGAGCAGTACTTC.

The rearrangement links TRBV9 to TRBJ1-5; TRBD1 aligns across 7 bases. Germline assignment: CDR1 SGDLS and CDR2 YYNGEE. With V trimmed by 0 bases and J by 4 bases, 4 bases remained unmatched. The CDR3 consists of 15 residues. In nucleotides, the CDR3 is TGTGCCAGCAGCGTAGAAGGGGGCGCGAATCAGCCCCAGCATTTT. This translates into CASSVEGGANQPQHF.

CDR3 residues: CASSQDPGGSGGAADTQYF. For the CDR3, the DNA is TGTGCCAGCAGCCAAGATCCGGGGGGTAGCGGGGGGGCTGCAGATACGCAGTATTTT. The J gene is TRBJ2-3, the V gene TRBV3-1; 11 positions match TRBD2. The J segment lost 4 bases and the V segment lost 0 bases, leaving 12 bases of the junction unmatched. This CDR3 is 19 amino acids long. Germline CDR1 and CDR2: LGHDT and YNNKEL (reference sequence).

This chain joins TRBV30 and TRBJ1-6; no reliable D call. The CDR3 loop spans 14 amino acids. Germline V lookup: CDR1 GTSNPN, CDR2 SVGIG (reference sequence). V gave up 1 base and J gave up 12 bases, with 16 bases separating them. The CDR3 region has the DNA TGTGCCTGGAGTGCCACGGTAATTGTCGGACCCCTCCACTTT. It translates to CAWSATVIVGPLHF.

This chain joins TRBV12-3 or TRBV12-4 and TRBJ1-2; 9 positions match TRBD1. The J segment lost 7 bases and the V segment lost 4 bases, leaving 7 bases of the junction unmatched. The CDR3 sequence is 14 residues long. The CDR3: CASSSRDREPGYTF. The CDR3 coding sequence is TGTGCCAGCAGTTCCCGGGACAGGGAACCTGGCTACACCTTC.

This clonotype came up many times. The chain has TRBV9 and TRBJ1-1; D remains ambiguous. The length of the CDR3 is 13 residues. Germline V CDR1 and CDR2: SGDLS, YYNGEE. V was cut by 0 bases and J by 0 bases, with 3 bases left in between. CDR3 residues: CASSVGMNTEAFF. The CDR3 region has the DNA TGTGCCAGCAGCGTAGGGATGAACACTGAAGCTTTCTTT.

The chain carries TRBV12-3 or TRBV12-4 and TRBJ1-1, with TRBD1 matching 11 bases. The CDR3 spans 15 residues. V lost 5 bases and J lost 7; bases outside the gene matches: 9. DNA of the CDR3: TGTGCCAGCAGTATCGGACAGGGGGCGCATAGTGAAGCTTTCTTT. It specifies CASSIGQGAHSEAFF.

This clonotype was counted only a few times. V and J are TRBV6-5 and TRBJ2-7; D may be TRBD1 (6 bases). V was clipped by 0 bases and J by 2 bases, with 14 bases between them. Germline CDR1 MNHEY, CDR2 SVGAGI. The CDR3 runs to 16 residues. CDR3 residues: CASSYSTGWVAYEQYF. In DNA, the CDR3 is TGTGCCAGCAGTTACTCAACAGGGTGGGTTGCCTACGAGCAGTACTTC.

V and J are TRBV20-1 and TRBJ2-7; no firm D call. V was shortened by 4 bases and J by 2 bases, with 9 bases between the two germline ends. This CDR3 has 12 residues. Germline V CDR1 and CDR2: DFQATT, SNEGSKA (reference sequence). The CDR3 is CSAKRPPYEQYF. CDR3 DNA sequence: TGCAGTGCTAAAAGACCCCCCTACGAGCAGTACTTC.

This chain connects TRBV6-2 or TRBV6-3 to TRBJ1-6, with a tentative D call TRBD1 (6 bases). Trimming shortened V by 4 bases and J by 10 bases, and 14 bases separated the two germline ends. CDR1 MNHEY and CDR2 SVGEGT come from the germline V gene. The CDR3 consists of 14 residues. The CDR3 coding sequence is TGTGCCAGCAGTTTTGAGACAGGTTGGTCACCCCTCCACTTT. Its protein product is CASSFETGWSPLHF.

The rearrangement uses TRBV2 and TRBJ2-7, with TRBD1 as a possible D gene (5 bases). Germline CDR1 SNHLY, CDR2 FYNNEI. Between the trimmed V and J ends, which lost 2 bases and 3 bases, there was a span of 11 bases. This CDR3 is 14 amino acids long. Here the CDR3 reads CASSEQGLGYEQYF. CDR3 nucleotides: TGTGCCAGCAGTGAACAGGGATTGGGCTACGAGCAGTACTTC.

Ten or more counts support this clonotype. The genes are TRBV12-3 or TRBV12-4 and TRBJ2-1; possible D gene TRBD2, 7 bases. Trimming left V 0 bases short and J 6 bases short, with 12 bases between. This CDR3 comprises 15 residues. CDR3 in DNA: TGTGCCAGCAGTTTAGCGGGGGGGCTTAGCAATGAGCAGTTCTTC. This sequence encodes CASSLAGGLSNEQFF.

The gene calls are TRBV5-1 and TRBJ2-2; TRBD2 matches 11 bases. Germline-derived CDR1 and CDR2 are SGHRS and YFSETQ. The CDR3 is 18 amino acids. J was trimmed by 1 base and V by 4 bases; bases with no gene match: 9. The CDR3 reads CASSPVWLAGGNTGELFF. In nucleotides, the CDR3 is TGCGCCAGCAGCCCCGTTTGGCTAGCGGGAGGGAACACCGGGGAGCTGTTTTTT.

This clonotype turned up a few times. The V gene is TRBV20-1, the J gene TRBJ1-2; no clear D gene. CDR1 is DFQATT and CDR2 is SNEGSKA in the germline V gene (reference sequence). V was shortened by 4 bases and J by 8 bases, with 5 bases between the two germline ends. This CDR3 is 9 amino acids long. CDR3 DNA sequence: TGCAGTGCTAAACCCGGCTACACCTTC. This sequence encodes CSAKPGYTF.

The rearrangement joins TRBV6-1 to TRBJ2-5, with 10 bases fitting TRBD1. Germline lookup yields CDR1 MNHNS and CDR2 SASEGT. The CDR3 length is 14 residues. J was trimmed by 2 bases and V by 7 bases; bases with no gene match: 4. The CDR3, as DNA: TGTGCCAGCACCTCGGACAGGGGGCAAGAGACCCAGTACTTC. Translated: CASTSDRGQETQYF.

This rearrangement joins TRBV6-2 or TRBV6-3 to TRBJ2-7, with D perhaps matching TRBD1 (6 bases). The germline V and J ends were trimmed by 7 bases and 3 bases, with 13 bases remaining between them. The CDR3 consists of 13 residues. Germline loops: CDR1 MNHEY, CDR2 SVGEGT. The CDR3 here is CASKVQGYYEQYF. For the CDR3, the DNA is TGTGCCAGCAAGGTGCAGGGGTACTACGAGCAGTACTTC.

This clonotype was seen only a few times. V usage is TRBV7-9 and J usage is TRBJ2-2; D not certain. The CDR3 loop spans 17 amino acids. V was cut by 5 bases and J by 6 bases, with 22 bases left in between. CDR1 SEHNR and CDR2 FQNEAQ come from the germline V gene (reference sequence). In DNA, the CDR3 is TGTGCCAGCAGCCACAATTCCCCCCGGTTTGTCGCCGGGGAGCTGTTTTTT. Amino acids: CASSHNSPRFVAGELFF.

The rearrangement uses TRBV12-3 or TRBV12-4 and TRBJ2-3; D may match TRBD1 or TRBD2 (6 bases each). Trimming cost V 4 bases and J 2 bases, with 13 bases left between them. The CDR3 length is 15 residues. The CDR3 region is CASSSQGLYTDTQYF. The CDR3 coding sequence is TGTGCCAGCAGTTCACAGGGACTCTACACAGATACGCAGTATTTT.

This clonotype appeared a few times. CDR3 in amino acids: CSARGLSSGEQFF. In nucleotides, the CDR3 is TGCAGTGCTAGAGGTCTGAGTTCAGGGGAGCAGTTCTTC. The chain is built from TRBV20-1 and TRBJ2-1; weak D call: TRBD1 (5 bases). Germline CDR1 DFQATT, CDR2 SNEGSKA (reference sequence). V lost 1 base and J 10 bases, leaving 14 bases between the germline ends. There are 13 residues in the CDR3.

J is TRBJ2-1 and V is TRBV12-3 or TRBV12-4, with 9 bases aligning to TRBD1. This CDR3 has 15 amino acids. V was pared by 3 bases and J by 6 bases, with 6 bases of the junction left unmatched. CDR3 DNA sequence: TGTGCCAGCAGTTTCGGGACAGGGCCGGGCAATGAGCAGTTCTTC. Translated: CASSFGTGPGNEQFF.

This chain links TRBV5-1 with TRBJ2-5; D is uncertain. The CDR3 has 13 residues. Per germline, CDR1 SGHRS and CDR2 YFSETQ. Deletions cut 2 bases from V and 5 bases from J, with 10 bases between. The CDR3 loop reads CASSFKTGETQYF. The DNA for the CDR3 is TGCGCCAGCAGCTTTAAGACTGGGGAGACCCAGTACTTC.

The gene calls are TRBV20-1 and TRBJ1-4; D gene unclear. Germline assignment: CDR1 DFQATT and CDR2 SNEGSKA (reference sequence). The length of the CDR3 is 12 residues. In DNA, the CDR3 is TGCGCCGGTGGTTCAACTAATGAAAAACTGTTTTTT. Encoded protein: CAGGSTNEKLFF.